The 25 T cell receptor beta chains below were found in one sample sequenced in a study of human CD8 memory T cell subsets. Construction of TCR beta libraries was accomplished by means of UMI-labeled 5' RACE. No DNA is given; TCRdb re-called the 5' RACE reads and lists each CDR3 protein once. The sample totals about 9,200 distinct CDR3 sequences; its top ten clones hold around 20%. CCR7+ PD-1+ TIGIT+ early memory CD8+ cells with dysfunctional traits were TPEX. Sequences were obtained from CD8+ T cells from PBMCs. The source is a human donor in good health.

The gene calls are TRBV11-2 and TRBJ1-4. Germline values: CDR1 SGHAT, CDR2 FQNNGV. This CDR3 spans 12 amino acids. The CDR3 sequence is CASSLHQGKLFF.

The chain carries TRBV7-9 and TRBJ2-7; absent DNA, TCRdb's TRBD1 call cannot be checked. The germline V gene encodes CDR1 SEHNR and CDR2 FQNEAQ (reference sequence). This CDR3 is 13 amino acids long. CDR3 residues: CAGLGQNSYEQYF.

The J gene is TRBJ2-5, the V gene TRBV11-2; TCRdb designates TRBD2, a call that cannot be tested without DNA. The CDR3 spans 17 residues. Germline CDR1 and CDR2: SGHAT and FQNNGV. The CDR3 is CASRTTLAGGPRETQYF.

The chain employs TRBV5-1 and TRBJ1-2; with no DNA, the TCRdb D assignment of TRBD1 cannot be verified. Germline V lookup: CDR1 SGHRS, CDR2 YFSETQ. This CDR3 has 14 amino acids. The chain's CDR3 is CASKGDGIDDGYTF.

The gene calls are TRBV21-1 and TRBJ1-5. TRBV21-1 is given as a pseudogene. This CDR3 is built from 14 residues. The chain's CDR3 is CASSLGPLNQPQHF.

This rearrangement joins TRBV27 to TRBJ2-2. The V gene's germline CDR1 is MNHEY and CDR2 SMNVEV (reference sequence). CDR3 length: 14 amino acids. CDR3 sequence reads: CASSLTLNTGELFF.

By frequency, this clonotype is medium-sized. The chain combines TRBV11-2 with TRBJ2-2. This CDR3 spans 16 amino acids. CDR1 SGHAT and CDR2 FQNNGV come from the germline V gene. The CDR3 region is CASSYGRFANTGELFF.

The CDR3 region is CASRPGLAAEQFF. The genes are TRBV27 and TRBJ2-1; there is no DNA to check the TCRdb D call of TRBD2. The CDR3 runs 13 residues. Germline V gene sequence: CDR1 MNHEY, CDR2 SMNVEV (reference sequence).

The rearrangement links TRBV25-1 to TRBJ1-1; the TCRdb D gene call, TRBD1, has no DNA to confirm it. This CDR3 spans 16 amino acids. From germline, CDR1 is MGHDK and CDR2 SYGVNS. The CDR3 region is CASSPLASDRGTEAFF.

The rearrangement uses TRBV7-2 and TRBJ1-5. Germline V lookup: CDR1 SGHTA, CDR2 FQGNSA. The CDR3 is 15 amino acids. CDR3: CASSLIPDSNQPQHF.

This clonotype ranks as medium-sized (0.01 to 0.1%) in terms of frequency. The chain couples TRBV5-6 to TRBJ2-7; no DNA is available, so the TRBD1 call from TCRdb remains unchecked. The CDR3 sequence is 14 residues long. Per germline, CDR1 SGHDT and CDR2 YYEEEE. CDR3 residues: CASSPGTGDYEQYF.

The CDR3 spells CASSQDTGWAFF. V is TRBV4-1 and J is TRBJ1-1; TCRdb outputs TRBD1, but without DNA this stays unchecked. The V gene's germline CDR1 is MGHRA and CDR2 YSYEKL. The CDR3 has 12 amino acids.

The rearrangement joins TRBV12-3 or TRBV12-4 to TRBJ2-2; TCRdb calls TRBD2, which cannot be checked without DNA. The CDR3 has 15 residues. The CDR3 loop is CASSGRVENTGELFF.

The CDR3 sequence: CASSQDPYNEQFF. The V call is TRBV3-1, the J call TRBJ2-1. This CDR3 has 13 amino acids. Germline lookup yields CDR1 LGHDT and CDR2 YNNKEL (reference sequence).

The chain is built from TRBV4-1 and TRBJ2-1; the TRBD2 assignment by TCRdb is unverifiable without DNA. Germline V gene data show CDR1 as MGHRA and CDR2 as YSYEKL. This CDR3 region has 17 residues. CDR3 protein: CASSQRLAASSYNEQFF.

This chain connects TRBV4-1 to TRBJ1-5; TCRdb indicates TRBD1, and absent DNA this call remains unverified. The CDR3 has 17 amino acids. The germline gives CDR1 MGHRA, CDR2 YSYEKL. The CDR3 sequence: CASSQEVPGGVDQPQHF.

V and J are TRBV4-1 and TRBJ1-2. The CDR3 contains 17 residues. Per germline, CDR1 MGHRA and CDR2 YSYEKL. CDR3 sequence: CASSQEGRKGSLYGYTF.

The chain has TRBV4-3 and TRBJ2-1; checking the TCRdb D call of TRBD2 is not possible without DNA. From germline, CDR1 is LGHNA and CDR2 YSLEER. The length of the CDR3 is 19 residues. CDR3 in amino acids: CASSQDAGLAVSSYNEQFF.

The V gene is TRBV7-3, the J gene TRBJ2-1. CDR3 length: 12 residues. CDR1 is SGHTA, CDR2 FQGTGA, per germline. CDR3 sequence: CASSPDGNEQFF.

The chain recombines TRBV18 with TRBJ2-7; the TRBD1 assignment by TCRdb is unverifiable without DNA. Germline V lookup: CDR1 KGHSH, CDR2 LQKENI. CDR3 length equals 13 residues. This chain's CDR3 is CASSPGTKGEQYF. Drawing the rest from reference TRBV18 and TRBJ2-7, the complete variable domain is NAGVMQNPRHLVRRRGQEARLRCSPMKGHSHVYWYRQLPEEGLKFMVYLQKENIIDESGMPKERFSAEFPKEGPSILRIQQVVRGDSAAYFCASSPGTKGEQYFGPGTRLTVT.

The genes are TRBV10-2 and TRBJ2-7; with no DNA, the TCRdb D assignment of TRBD1 cannot be verified. Germline assignment: CDR1 WSHSY and CDR2 SAAADI. CDR3 length: 14 amino acids. This CDR3 reads CASSEYRGRDEQYF.

The chain is built from TRBV4-2 and TRBJ2-3. The CDR3 has 14 residues. Germline loops: CDR1 LGHNA, CDR2 YNFKEQ. This CDR3 reads CASSQESPKDTQYF.

The chain joins TRBV14 to TRBJ2-2; TCRdb names TRBD1, which stays unverified in the absence of DNA. The V gene's germline CDR1 is SGHDN and CDR2 FVKESK. This CDR3 is built from 18 residues. CDR3: CASSQDWGHDPNTGELFF.

This clonotype registers medium-sized by frequency. The chain couples TRBV6-2 or TRBV6-3 to TRBJ1-2. Germline lookup yields CDR1 MNHEY and CDR2 SVGEGT. This CDR3 is built from 13 residues. CDR3 protein: CASSDGRNYGYTF.

This chain joins TRBV7-9 and TRBJ2-7; as DNA is missing, the TRBD2 call by TCRdb cannot be tested. This CDR3 has 16 residues. Germline CDR1 reads SEHNR; CDR2 reads FQNEAQ (reference sequence). CDR3 protein: CASSLGSGGTPNEQYF.